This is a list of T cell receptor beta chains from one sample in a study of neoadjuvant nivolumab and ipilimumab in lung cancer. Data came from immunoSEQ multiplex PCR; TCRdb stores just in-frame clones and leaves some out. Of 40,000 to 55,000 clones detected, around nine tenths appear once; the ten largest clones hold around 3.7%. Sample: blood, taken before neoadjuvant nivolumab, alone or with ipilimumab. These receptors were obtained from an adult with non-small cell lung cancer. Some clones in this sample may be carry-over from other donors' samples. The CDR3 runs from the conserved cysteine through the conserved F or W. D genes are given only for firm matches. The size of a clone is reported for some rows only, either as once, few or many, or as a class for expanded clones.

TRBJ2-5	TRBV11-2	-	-	CASSPTRETQYF	TGTGCCAGCAGCCCAACCAGAGAGACCCAGTACTTC
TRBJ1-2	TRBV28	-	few	CASSTLQGLYTF	TGTGCCAGCAGTACACTACAGGGCCTCTACACCTTC
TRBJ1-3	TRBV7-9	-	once	CASTPYDSAGDTIYF	TGTGCCAGCACCCCTTACGACAGTGCAGGGGACACCATATATTTT
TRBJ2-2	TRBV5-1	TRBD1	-	CASSSRTGVGTGELFF	TGCGCCAGCAGCTCACGGACAGGGGTAGGCACCGGGGAGCTGTTTTTT
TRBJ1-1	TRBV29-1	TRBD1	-	CSVEGGGAEAFF	TGCAGCGTTGAGGGAGGGGGCGCTGAAGCTTTCTTT
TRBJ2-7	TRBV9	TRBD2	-	CASTPGTSSYEQYF	TGTGCCAGCACCCCCGGGACTAGCTCCTACGAGCAGTACTTC
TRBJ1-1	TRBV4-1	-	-	CASSQSGNEAFF	TGCGCCAGCAGCCAAAGTGGGAATGAAGCTTTCTTT
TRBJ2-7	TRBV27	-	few	CASSLYSGSGMAYEQYF	TGTGCCAGCAGTTTATATTCGGGGTCTGGGATGGCCTACGAGCAGTACTTC
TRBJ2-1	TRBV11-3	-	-	CASSLGRGNNEQFF	TGTGCCAGCAGCTTAGGACGGGGGAACAATGAGCAGTTCTTC
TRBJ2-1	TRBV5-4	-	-	CASTLGASGEQFF	TGTGCCAGCACCCTGGGGGCTAGTGGAGAGCAGTTCTTC
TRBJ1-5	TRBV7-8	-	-	CASSLAGTNQPQHF	TGTGCCAGCAGCTTAGCGGGAACAAATCAGCCCCAGCATTTT
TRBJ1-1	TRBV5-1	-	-	CASSSGRGVNTEAFF	TGCGCCAGCAGCTCTGGAAGAGGGGTGAACACTGAAGCTTTCTTT
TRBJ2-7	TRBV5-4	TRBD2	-	CASSLPAASGSYEQYF	TGTGCCAGCAGCTTGCCCGCTGCTAGCGGGAGTTACGAGCAGTACTTC
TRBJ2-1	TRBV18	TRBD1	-	CASSPRDSYNEQFF	TGTGCCAGCTCACCCCGGGACAGCTACAATGAGCAGTTCTTC
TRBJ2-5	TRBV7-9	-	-	CASSLLDKRETQYF	TGTGCCAGCAGCTTACTGGACAAGCGAGAGACCCAGTACTTC
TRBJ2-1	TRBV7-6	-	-	CASSPGGPNEQFF	TGTGCCAGCAGTCCCGGGGGACCCAATGAGCAGTTCTTC
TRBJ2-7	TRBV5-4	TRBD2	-	CASSQAGGSGYEQYF	TGTGCCAGCAGCCAAGCGGGAGGTTCGGGCTACGAGCAGTACTTC
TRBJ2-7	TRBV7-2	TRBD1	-	CASSLATGSQQYF	TGTGCCAGCAGCTTAGCGACAGGGTCCCAGCAGTACTTC
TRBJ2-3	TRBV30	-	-	CAWSVRGDTQYF	TGTGCCTGGAGTGTAAGAGGAGATACGCAGTATTTT
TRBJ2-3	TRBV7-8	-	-	CASSSPSRGDTQYF	TGTGCCAGCAGCTCGCCCTCGAGAGGAGATACGCAGTATTTT
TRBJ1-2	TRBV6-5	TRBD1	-	CASRPSGTGYYGYTF	TGTGCCAGCAGACCCAGCGGGACAGGATACTATGGCTACACCTTC
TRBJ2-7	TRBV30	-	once	CAWSYSNSYEQYF	TGTGCCTGGAGTTACAGCAACTCCTACGAGCAGTACTTC
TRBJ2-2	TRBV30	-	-	CAWLQGTNTGELFF	TGTGCCTGGCTGCAGGGTACGAACACCGGGGAGCTGTTTTTT
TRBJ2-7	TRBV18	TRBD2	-	CASSPLLASGSDEQYF	TGTGCCAGCTCACCCCTCCTTGCTAGCGGGTCCGACGAGCAGTACTTC
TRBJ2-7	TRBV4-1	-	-	CASSLGRDSYEQYF	TGCGCCAGCAGCCTTGGTCGCGACTCCTACGAGCAGTACTTC
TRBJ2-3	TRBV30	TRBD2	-	CACGTSGRLDTQYF	TGTGCCTGCGGGACTAGCGGGAGATTAGATACGCAGTATTTT
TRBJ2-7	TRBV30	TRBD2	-	CAWSVARAGGHEQYF	TGTGCCTGGAGTGTAGCTCGAGCGGGAGGCCACGAGCAGTACTTC
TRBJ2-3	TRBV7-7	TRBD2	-	CASSLGTSGTDTQYF	TGTGCTAGCAGCTTGGGGACTAGCGGCACAGATACGCAGTATTTT
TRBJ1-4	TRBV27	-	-	CASSAAGVTNEKLFF	TGTGCCAGCAGTGCCGCAGGGGTTACGAATGAAAAACTGTTTTTT
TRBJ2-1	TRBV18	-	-	CASSPDKDEQFF	TGTGCCAGCTCTCCCGACAAGGATGAGCAGTTCTTC
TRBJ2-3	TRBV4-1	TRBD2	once	CASSQDRAGGKVGTDTQYF	TGCGCCAGCAGCCAAGATCGTGCGGGAGGGAAGGTTGGCACAGATACGCAGTATTTT
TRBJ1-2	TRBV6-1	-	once	CASREQVSSNYGYTF	TGTGCCAGCAGAGAACAAGTCTCCTCTAACTATGGCTACACCTTC
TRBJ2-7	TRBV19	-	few	CASSPSKAEQYF	TGTGCCAGTAGTCCATCCAAGGCCGAGCAGTACTTC
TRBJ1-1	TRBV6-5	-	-	CASSYGREGEAFF	TGTGCCAGCAGTTACGGGAGGGAGGGGGAAGCTTTCTTT
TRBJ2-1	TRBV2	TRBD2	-	CASSESERAGGEEQFF	TGTGCCAGCAGTGAATCCGAACGAGCGGGAGGGGAAGAGCAGTTCTTC
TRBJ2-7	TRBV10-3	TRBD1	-	CAISEQGQGDEQYF	TGTGCCATCAGTGAGCAGGGACAGGGAGACGAGCAGTACTTC
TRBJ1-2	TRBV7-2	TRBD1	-	CASSSGQGARGYTF	TGTGCCAGCAGCTCGGGACAGGGGGCGAGAGGCTACACCTTC
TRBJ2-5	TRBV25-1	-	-	CASSEPKGQGETQYF	TGTGCCAGCAGTGAACCAAAAGGGCAGGGAGAGACCCAGTACTTC
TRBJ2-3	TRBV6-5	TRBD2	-	CASRTGGVIIRQYF	TGTGCCAGCAGAACGGGAGGAGTTATAATACGGCAGTATTTT
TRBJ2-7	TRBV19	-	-	CASSSQGYEQYF	TGTGCCAGTAGTTCACAGGGCTACGAGCAGTACTTC
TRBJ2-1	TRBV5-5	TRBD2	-	CASSTSSGGPRYNEQFF	TGTGCCAGCAGCACCTCTAGCGGGGGGCCGCGATACAATGAGCAGTTCTTC
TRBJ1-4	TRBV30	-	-	CAWGMTHPFGELFF	TGTGCCTGGGGGATGACTCACCCATTCGGGGAACTGTTTTTT
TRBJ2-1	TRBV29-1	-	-	CSVVVRLGTYNEQFF	TGCAGCGTTGTGGTCCGACTAGGTACCTACAATGAGCAGTTCTTC
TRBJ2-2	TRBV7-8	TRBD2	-	CASSLRRLAGVKDTGELFF	TGTGCCAGCAGCTTGAGGAGACTAGCGGGAGTGAAGGACACCGGGGAGCTGTTTTTT
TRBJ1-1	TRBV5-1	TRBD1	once	CASSGGQPNTEAFF	TGCGCCAGCAGCGGGGGACAGCCAAACACTGAAGCTTTCTTT
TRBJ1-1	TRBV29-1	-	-	CSVYDRPGTEAFF	TGCAGCGTATACGACAGACCAGGGACTGAAGCTTTCTTT
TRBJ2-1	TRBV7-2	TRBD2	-	CASRRDYSSYNEQFF	TGTGCCAGCAGACGGGACTACAGCTCCTACAATGAGCAGTTCTTC
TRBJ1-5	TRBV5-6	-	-	CASSLNPNSNQPQHF	TGTGCCAGCAGCTTAAACCCTAATAGCAATCAGCCCCAGCATTTT
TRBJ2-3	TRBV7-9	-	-	CASSGGQFTDTQYF	TGTGCCAGCAGCGGTGGACAGTTCACAGATACGCAGTATTTT
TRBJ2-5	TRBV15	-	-	CATSKTGRPQETQYF	TGTGCCACCAGCAAAACGGGCCGACCTCAAGAGACCCAGTACTTC
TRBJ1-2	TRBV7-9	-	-	CASSLEPPGYGYTF	TGTGCCAGCAGCTTAGAACCCCCGGGCTATGGCTACACCTTC
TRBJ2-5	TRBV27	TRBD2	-	CASSPRQGTSVQETQYF	TGTGCCAGCAGTCCCCGACAGGGGACTAGCGTCCAAGAGACCCAGTACTTC
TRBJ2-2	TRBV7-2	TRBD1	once	CASSLTGGSAGELFF	TGTGCCAGCAGTTTGACAGGGGGTTCGGCCGGGGAGCTGTTTTTT
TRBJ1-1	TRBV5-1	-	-	CASSLNMRGTEAFF	TGCGCCAGCAGCTTAAATATGAGGGGGACTGAAGCTTTCTTT